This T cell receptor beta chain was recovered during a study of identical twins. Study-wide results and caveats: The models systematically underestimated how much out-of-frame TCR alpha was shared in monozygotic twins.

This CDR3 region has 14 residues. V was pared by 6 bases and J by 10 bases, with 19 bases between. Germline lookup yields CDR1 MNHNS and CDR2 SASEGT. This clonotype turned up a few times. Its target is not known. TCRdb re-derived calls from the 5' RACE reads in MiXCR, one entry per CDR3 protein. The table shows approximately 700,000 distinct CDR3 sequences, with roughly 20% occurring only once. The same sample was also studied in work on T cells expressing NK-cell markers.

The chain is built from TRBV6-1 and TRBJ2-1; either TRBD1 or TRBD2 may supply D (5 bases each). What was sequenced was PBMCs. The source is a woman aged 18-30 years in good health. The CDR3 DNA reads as TGTGCCAGCAGACCGGGACCCCGAGGATTAGAGCAGTTCTTC. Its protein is CASRPGPRGLEQFF.